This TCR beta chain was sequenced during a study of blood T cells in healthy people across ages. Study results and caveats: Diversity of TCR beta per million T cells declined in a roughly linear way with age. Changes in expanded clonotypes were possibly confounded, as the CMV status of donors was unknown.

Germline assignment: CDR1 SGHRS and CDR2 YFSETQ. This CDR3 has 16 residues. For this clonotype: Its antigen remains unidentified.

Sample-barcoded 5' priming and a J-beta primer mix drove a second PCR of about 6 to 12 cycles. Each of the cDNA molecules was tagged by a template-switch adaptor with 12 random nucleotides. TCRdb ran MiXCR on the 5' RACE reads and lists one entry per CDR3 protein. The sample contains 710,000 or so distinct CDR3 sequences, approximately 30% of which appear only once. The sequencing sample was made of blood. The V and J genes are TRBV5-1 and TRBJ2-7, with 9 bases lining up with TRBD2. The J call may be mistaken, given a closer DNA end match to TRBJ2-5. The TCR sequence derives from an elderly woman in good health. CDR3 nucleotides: TGCGCCAGCAGCTTGGAACCCATGGGAGCGGGGGGGACCCAGTACTTC. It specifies CASSLEPMGAGGTQYF.